The T cell receptor (beta chain) described here comes from a study of blood T cell repertoires in COVID-19. Looking at the study overall: The United States, Italy and Spain provided the acute and convalescent COVID-19 samples. Sources were T cells, B-cell-depleted T cells, or PBMCs; the material itself was cDNA or gDNA.

The V gene end was trimmed by 2 bases and the J gene end by 2 bases; junction bases not matched to a gene: 3. The CDR3 sequence is 15 residues long. Germline CDR1 is SGDLS and CDR2 is YYNGEE. In the original workflow: It was from reference gene primer amplification that nucleated cell counts were estimated. Only in-frame clones appear in the TCRdb table, and some are missing; sequencing was by immunoSEQ multiplex PCR. Clone size and V and J calls were adopted from that table, with D and trimming inferred from the DNA. Counted here are tens of thousands of clones, over 75% occurring once; the ten biggest clones make up 7.9%. Patients from Seattle were sampled longitudinally, starting during active infection.

The sequencing sample was made of peripheral blood. The chain is built from TRBV9 and TRBJ2-1; 8 positions agree with TRBD2. The TCR originated in a man aged 55 to 69 with COVID-19, enrolled during active disease. DNA of the CDR3: TGTGCCAGCAGCGTCGGGACTAGGACCTACAATGAGCAGTTCTTC. Protein product: CASSVGTRTYNEQFF.